The 23 T cell receptor beta chains given below trace back to one sample, sequenced in a study of blood T cell repertoires in COVID-19 (dated by TCRdb to 2018 to 2020). Library preparation used the immunoSEQ multiplex PCR assay. TCRdb took this table from immuneACCESS and kept in-frame rearrangements with V and J called. Such tables lack part of the clones; where checked against another copy, unresolved V genes explain under half of the gap, and the rest is unexplained. The sample table contains about 240,000 clones; only one count was recorded for about 80% of them. In total, the top ten clones hold more than 9.5% of the sample. The sample comprised peripheral blood. The receptor source for this set is a woman of 80 years or more with acute or convalescent COVID-19.

This sequence joins TRBV7-9 and TRBJ1-1; 9 nucleotides agree with TRBD1. The CDR3 has 15 residues. The V segment lost 5 bases and the J segment 5 bases; nucleotides outside the gene matches: 9. Germline values: CDR1 SEHNR, CDR2 FQNEAQ (reference sequence). The CDR3 sequence is CASSPSTGGGTEAFF. In DNA, the CDR3 is TGTGCCAGCAGCCCGTCGACAGGGGGTGGAACTGAAGCTTTCTTT.

This clone turned up a few times. V is TRBV28 and J is TRBJ1-2, with D perhaps matching TRBD1 (6 bases). Trimming removed 7 bases from V and 10 bases from J, with 22 bases in between. Germline assignment: CDR1 MDHEN and CDR2 SYDVKM. The CDR3 contains 14 residues. The CDR3 DNA reads as TGTGCCAGCATCTTCCTAGGGGGTGATGCAAACTACACCTTC. It translates to CASIFLGGDANYTF.

V is TRBV7-9 and J is TRBJ1-1; tentatively, D is TRBD1 (5 bases). Trimming shortened V by 8 bases and J by 6 bases, and 10 bases separated the two germline ends. The length of the CDR3 is 11 residues. CDR1 and CDR2 (germline): SEHNR, FQNEAQ (reference sequence). CDR3: CASGHRAEAFF. CDR3 nucleotides: TGTGCCAGCGGACATCGGGCTGAAGCTTTCTTT. Combining the CDR3 with reference TRBV7-9 and TRBJ1-1 gives the whole variable domain DTGVSQNPRHKITKRGQNVTFRCDPISEHNRLYWYRQTLGQGPEFLTYFQNEAQLEKSRLLSDRFSAERPKGSFSTLEIQRTEQGDSAMYLCASGHRAEAFFGQGTRLTVV.

DNA of the CDR3: TGTGCCACCAGCAGGGGGCGGGGGAGCAACGAGCAGTACTTC. Its protein product is CATSRGRGSNEQYF. This rearrangement joins TRBV15 to TRBJ2-7, with 7 bases aligning to TRBD2. CDR3 length: 14 amino acids. Germline CDR1 is LNHNV and CDR2 is YYDKDF (reference sequence). The V gene end was trimmed by 3 bases and the J gene end by 5 bases; junction bases not matched to a gene: 7. The variable domain in full, with the rest retrieved from reference TRBV15 and TRBJ2-7, is DAMVIQNPRYQVTQFGKPVTLSCSQTLNHNVMYWYQQKSSQAPKLLFHYYDKDFNNEADTPDNFQSRRPNTSFCFLDIRSPGLGDTAMYLCATSRGRGSNEQYFGPGTRLTVT.

V and J are TRBV6-5 and TRBJ2-7; D perhaps matches TRBD2 (6 bases). V was trimmed by 6 bases and J by 2 bases, leaving 11 bases between them. Looked up from germline, CDR1 is MNHEY and CDR2 is SVGAGI. This CDR3 contains 13 residues. The CDR3 nucleotides read TGTGCCAGCAGCCGCGGGGAAACCTACGAGCAGTACTTC. It specifies CASSRGETYEQYF.

This chain connects TRBV6-2 or TRBV6-3 to TRBJ2-1, with D possibly TRBD2 on 6 matching bases. This CDR3 has 14 amino acids. Germline lookup yields CDR1 MNHEY and CDR2 SVGEGT. Trimming took off 5 bases at V and 8 bases at J, with 16 bases between the two ends. The CDR3 sequence: CASSARLASDEQFF. The CDR3, as DNA: TGTGCCAGCAGTGCCCGCCTAGCGTCGGATGAGCAGTTCTTC.

The rearrangement joins TRBV7-9 to TRBJ2-5; D possibly corresponds to TRBD2 (7 bases). This CDR3 region has 17 residues. Trimming removed 0 bases at V and 0 bases at J, with 14 bases between. Germline CDR1 is SEHNR and CDR2 is FQNEAQ (reference sequence). The CDR3 DNA reads as TGTGCCAGCAGCTTAGCACAGGGAGGGGGGTACCAAGAGACCCAGTACTTC. Translated: CASSLAQGGGYQETQYF.

The J gene is TRBJ1-5, the V gene TRBV28; D is ambiguous. The V end was cut by 2 bases, the J end by 9 bases, with 8 bases between. Germline V gene sequence: CDR1 MDHEN, CDR2 SYDVKM. The length of the CDR3 is 12 residues. This chain's CDR3 is CASSLKSLPQHF. In DNA form, the CDR3 reads TGTGCCAGCAGTTTAAAATCACTGCCCCAGCATTTT. Full variable domain (remainder filled in from reference TRBV28 and TRBJ1-5): DVKVTQSSRYLVKRTGEKVFLECVQDMDHENMFWYRQDPGLGLRLIYFSYDVKMKEKGDIPEGYSVSREKKERFSLILESASTNQTSMYLCASSLKSLPQHFGDGTRLSIL.

The genes are TRBV2 and TRBJ1-3, with 10 positions matching TRBD1. This CDR3 comprises 14 residues. The ends lost 11 bases at V and 8 bases at J; junction bases unmatched: 12. Germline CDR1 SNHLY, CDR2 FYNNEI. The CDR3 spells CASSPGQGSDTIYF. The CDR3, as DNA: TGTGCCTCCTCACCGGGACAGGGGTCGGACACCATATATTTT.

J is TRBJ2-7 and V is TRBV7-9; 11 nucleotides align to TRBD2. The length of the CDR3 is 15 residues. Germline V gene data show CDR1 as SEHNR and CDR2 as FQNEAQ (reference sequence). V trimming: 5 bases; J trimming: 2 bases; junction bases outside the gene matches: 5. In DNA, the CDR3 is TGTGCCAGCAGCGGGCTAGCGGGGGGTACCTACGAGCAGTACTTC. This sequence encodes CASSGLAGGTYEQYF.

The chain combines TRBV7-6 with TRBJ1-4, with D maybe TRBD1 (5 bases). V lost 1 base and J 7 bases, leaving 7 bases between the germline ends. Germline V gene sequence: CDR1 SGHVS, CDR2 FNYEAQ. CDR3 length equals 13 residues. CDR3 nucleotide sequence: TGTGCCAGCAGCTTAGTCCAGGGTGAAAAACTGTTTTTT. It specifies CASSLVQGEKLFF.

The chain links TRBV28 to TRBJ2-2; unclear D gene. In germline, CDR1 is MDHEN, CDR2 SYDVKM. The CDR3 totals 15 residues. V lost 6 bases to trimming and J lost 2 bases, with 13 bases between them. In DNA form, the CDR3 reads TGTGCCAGCAGGTCTAGACGAGGAAACACCGGGGAGCTGTTTTTT. Protein product: CASRSRRGNTGELFF.

The chain uses TRBV5-6 and TRBJ1-5; D is unresolved. Per germline, CDR1 SGHDT and CDR2 YYEEEE. V was shortened by 2 bases and J by 5 bases, with 11 bases between the two germline ends. CDR3 length: 14 amino acids. CDR3 sequence: CASSFGGSDQPQHF. The CDR3 bases are TGTGCCAGCAGCTTTGGTGGTAGTGATCAGCCCCAGCATTTT.

The chain recombines TRBV19 with TRBJ1-5; 7 positions match TRBD1. Germline V lookup: CDR1 LNHDA, CDR2 SQIVND (reference sequence). The CDR3 runs to 14 residues. V shed 5 bases, J shed 3 bases, and the junction held 4 bases outside the gene matches. The CDR3 DNA reads TGTGCCAGTAGTGCAGGACAGGTCAATCAGCCCCAGCATTTT. Its protein product is CASSAGQVNQPQHF.

This chain joins TRBV30 and TRBJ2-1; D is undetermined. The CDR3 covers 16 residues. V lost 0 bases and J 0 bases, leaving 12 bases between the germline ends. From germline, CDR1 is GTSNPN and CDR2 SVGIG (reference sequence). The CDR3 spells CAWSVVSRSSYNEQFF. The CDR3 region has the DNA TGTGCCTGGAGTGTAGTCTCAAGGAGCTCCTACAATGAGCAGTTCTTC.

The chain links TRBV3-1 (or the pseudogene TRBV3-2) to TRBJ2-7; D may be TRBD1 (6 bases). CDR1 and CDR2 (germline): LGHDT, YNNKEL (reference sequence). Trimming stripped 1 base from V and 6 bases from J, with 10 bases between. This CDR3 has 13 residues. DNA for the CDR3: TGTGCCAGCAGCCAAGGGGGACATCGCGAGCAGTACTTC. Its translation is CASSQGGHREQYF.

The V gene is TRBV30, the J gene TRBJ1-3, with TRBD1 as a possible D gene (6 bases). V lost 0 bases and J 8 bases, leaving 11 bases between the germline ends. This CDR3 is 13 amino acids long. CDR1 is GTSNPN, CDR2 SVGIG, per germline (reference sequence). CDR3 coding DNA: TGTGCCTGGAGTGTAACAGGGTGGGACACCATATATTTT. Protein product: CAWSVTGWDTIYF.

This clone was recorded once. The chain has TRBV15 and TRBJ2-1; 9 positions agree with TRBD2. CDR1 LNHNV and CDR2 YYDKDF come from the germline V gene (reference sequence). With 0 bases clipped from V and 4 bases from J, the junction kept 7 bases outside the gene matches. CDR3 length: 17 amino acids. The CDR3 reads CATSRDLGTSRYNEQFF. CDR3 sequence (DNA): TGTGCCACCAGCAGAGATCTCGGGACTAGCCGGTACAATGAGCAGTTCTTC.

This chain links TRBV5-1 with TRBJ2-3, with a weak D call TRBD2 (5 bases). The germline V and J ends were trimmed by 4 bases and 8 bases, with 11 bases remaining between them. CDR1 SGHRS and CDR2 YFSETQ come from the germline V gene. The CDR3 extends over 12 amino acids. The CDR3 nucleotides are TGCGCCAGCAGCGCTGACTACCCTACGCAGTATTTT. As protein: CASSADYPTQYF.

This clone was recorded only once. The chain links TRBV11-2 to TRBJ2-7; 12 bases match TRBD1. Trimming took 1 base from V and 5 from J; bases not matched to a gene: 3. CDR1 is SGHAT, CDR2 FQNNGV, per germline. The CDR3 runs 15 residues. The CDR3 spells CASSLVRDRGHEQYF. CDR3 bases: TGTGCCAGCAGCTTAGTCCGGGACAGGGGGCACGAGCAGTACTTC.

The CDR3 DNA follows: TGTGCCAGCATACTACAGGGCGCGGGTATCACCGGGGAGCTGTTTTTT. Its protein product is CASILQGAGITGELFF. J is TRBJ2-2 and V is TRBV25-1, with D tentatively TRBD1 (6 bases). Germline V gene lookup returns CDR1 MGHDK and CDR2 SYGVNS. V lost 7 bases to trimming and J lost 4 bases, with 19 bases between them. There are 16 residues in the CDR3.

The rearrangement links TRBV28 to TRBJ1-6, with a tentative D call TRBD1 (5 bases). Germline assignment: CDR1 MDHEN and CDR2 SYDVKM. This CDR3 contains 15 residues. The V end was cut by 1 base, the J end by 11 bases, with 15 bases between. The CDR3 nucleotides read TGTGCCAGCAGTTTATCCTCGACAGTTTTAACACCCCTCCACTTT. Amino acids: CASSLSSTVLTPLHF.

This clone occurred once. The chain combines TRBV5-1 with TRBJ1-3; tentative D call: TRBD1 (5 bases). V dropped 0 bases and J dropped 3 bases, with 22 bases sitting between them. Germline CDR1 reads SGHRS; CDR2 reads YFSETQ. This CDR3 comprises 19 residues. CDR3 DNA: TGCGCCAGCAGCTTGGGACCCTTACATGCAGGGATCGGTGGAAACACCATATATTTT. It translates to CASSLGPLHAGIGGNTIYF.